This T cell receptor (beta chain) was sequenced during a study of graft-versus-host responses after intestinal transplantation. Whole-study context: In this cohort, recipients had multivisceral, liver-intestinal, or isolated intestinal transplants. The study gave all recipients anti-thymocyte globulin induction, then tacrolimus and steroids for about 3 years.

CDR1 is MDHEN and CDR2 is SYDVKM in the germline V gene. V lost 5 bases, J lost 8 bases, and 19 bases lay in between. This CDR3 comprises 15 residues. Study-level findings and limits: In recipient marrow, GvH clones were found, and some appeared first in ileum or blood. After transplant, early declines in HvG clones were associated with peak levels of circulating GvH clones.

As regards this clone: Its specificity is unknown.

Sequencing used immunoSEQ multiplex PCR; TCRdb keeps in-frame clones, though not all of them. The sample has around 84,000 clones; around 83% are singletons. The clonotype originates from a human donor who received an intestinal transplant. V is TRBV28 and J is TRBJ2-1, with D perhaps matching TRBD1 or TRBD2 (5 bases each). The sample here was unstimulated CD8+ T cells sorted from spleen or lymph node cells, taken before intestinal transplant. For the CDR3, the DNA is TGTGCCAGCAGTCCCGCTAGCCATACAGGAGATGAGCAGTTCTTC. Translating it yields CASSPASHTGDEQFF.